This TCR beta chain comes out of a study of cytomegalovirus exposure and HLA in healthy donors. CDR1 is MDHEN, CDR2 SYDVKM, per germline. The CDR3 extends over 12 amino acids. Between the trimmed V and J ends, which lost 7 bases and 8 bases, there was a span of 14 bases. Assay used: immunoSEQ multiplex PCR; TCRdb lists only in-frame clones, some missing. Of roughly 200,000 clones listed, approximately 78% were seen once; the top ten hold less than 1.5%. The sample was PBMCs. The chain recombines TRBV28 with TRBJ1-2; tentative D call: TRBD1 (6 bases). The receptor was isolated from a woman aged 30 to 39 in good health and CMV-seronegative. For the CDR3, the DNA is TGTGCCAGCAATCAGGGGCGAGGGGGCTACACCTTC. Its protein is CASNQGRGGYTF.